These 24 T cell receptor beta chains came from one sample sequenced in a study of PD-L1 blockade in urothelial cancer. TCRdb's table, derived via immunoSEQ multiplex PCR, lists solely in-frame clones and lacks some. In the table there are about 84,000 clones, around 76% of which are singletons. The sequencing here drew on PBMCs, taken around atezolizumab (anti-PD-L1) treatment. These receptors were collected from a man between 65 and 85 years old with urothelial cancer.

V gene TRBV30 combines with J gene TRBJ2-1, with 15 bases that match TRBD2. CDR3 length: 15 amino acids. V was clipped by 1 base and J by 10 bases; unmatched bases: 5. Germline CDR1 GTSNPN, CDR2 SVGIG (reference sequence). CDR3 DNA sequence: TGTGCCTGGAGTGGGGGACTAGCGGGAGGAGGCGAGCAGTTCTTC. As protein: CAWSGGLAGGGEQFF.

Remarks on this clone: A junction boundary mismatches the germline segment, possibly from a read error. The genes are TRBV5-6 and TRBJ2-7, with D possibly being TRBD1 (5 bases). The CDR3 is made up of 12 amino acids. Germline CDR1 reads SGHDT; CDR2 reads YYEEEE. The DNA of the CDR3 is TGTGCCAGCAGCCGAGACAGCGTCGAGCGGTACTTC. Translating gives CASSRDSVERYF.

This clone is labeled as medium-sized. CDR3 sequence reads: CASSIDWTTRGLRDGYTF. In DNA, the CDR3 is TGTGCCAGTAGTATAGATTGGACTACGCGGGGGCTACGGGATGGCTACACCTTC. This chain links TRBV19 with TRBJ1-2, with TRBD1 as a possible D gene (6 bases). This CDR3 comprises 18 residues. From germline, CDR1 is LNHDA and CDR2 SQIVND (reference sequence). Trimming cost V 0 bases and J 6 bases, with 23 bases left between them.

The chain couples TRBV7-9 to TRBJ2-7, with a tentative D call TRBD2 (6 bases). This CDR3 is 15 amino acids long. Trimming cost V 5 bases and J 2 bases, with 16 bases left between them. Germline CDR1 and CDR2: SEHNR and FQNEAQ (reference sequence). The CDR3 DNA is TGTGCCAGCAGCCCCCCTGGGGGGATGGCCTACGAGCAGTACTTC. This gives the protein CASSPPGGMAYEQYF.

There are a few counts of this clone. The chain recombines TRBV11-2 with TRBJ2-5; TRBD1 matches 8 bases. Losses at the gene ends were 7 bases for V and 5 bases for J; bases not matched to a gene: 9. There are 14 residues in the CDR3. Germline CDR1 reads SGHAT; CDR2 reads FQNNGV. The CDR3 coding sequence is TGTGCCAGCAACCCCGGACAGGGTTCGGAGACCCAGTACTTC. Residues: CASNPGQGSETQYF.

The rearrangement joins TRBV7-2 to TRBJ1-1, with 9 bases aligning to TRBD1. V lost 5 bases and J lost 5; bases outside the gene matches: 9. This CDR3 spans 15 amino acids. Germline CDR1 reads SGHTA; CDR2 reads FQGNSA. CDR3 DNA: TGTGCCAGCAGCCGAATGGGACAGGGACGGACTGAAGCTTTCTTT. Amino acids: CASSRMGQGRTEAFF.

The table lists this clone with a few counts. This rearrangement joins TRBV12-5 to TRBJ2-7; the D gene is possibly TRBD2 (6 bases). Germline CDR1 LGHNT, CDR2 FRNRAP. The CDR3 has 15 residues. The germline V and J ends were trimmed by 2 bases and 2 bases, with 13 bases remaining between them. The CDR3 loop is CASGLNPGAPYEQYF. CDR3 in DNA: TGTGCTAGTGGTTTGAATCCGGGAGCGCCCTACGAGCAGTACTTC.

This chain connects TRBV5-1 to TRBJ2-3, with 14 positions matching TRBD2. Germline V gene data show CDR1 as SGHRS and CDR2 as YFSETQ. V was clipped by 4 bases and J by 3 bases; unmatched bases: 10. The CDR3 loop spans 18 amino acids. The CDR3 region has the DNA TGCGCCAGCAGCCACCCCGGGACTAGCGGGAGCGTTACAGATACGCAGTATTTT. The encoded protein is CASSHPGTSGSVTDTQYF.

This clone occurred once. The V call is TRBV18, the J call TRBJ1-1; TRBD1 agrees at 8 bases. J lost 3 bases, V lost 2 bases, and 17 bases had no gene match. The CDR3 contains 19 residues. The V gene's germline CDR1 is KGHSH and CDR2 LQKENI. The CDR3 DNA is TGTGCCAGCTCACCATGGCCCTCCAGGGGGCCGTATTTGCACACTGAAGCTTTCTTT. This codes for CASSPWPSRGPYLHTEAFF.

V and J are TRBV7-2 and TRBJ2-5; D is undetermined. Per germline, CDR1 SGHTA and CDR2 FQGNSA. Trimming took off 4 bases at V and 2 bases at J, with 5 bases between the two ends. The CDR3 extends over 12 amino acids. DNA for the CDR3: TGTGCCAGCAGCTCGCGGCAAGAGACCCAGTACTTC. Translated: CASSSRQETQYF.

This clone appeared once. This sequence joins TRBV6-6 and TRBJ2-3, with TRBD1 matching 8 bases. CDR1 MNHNY and CDR2 SVGAGI come from the germline V gene (reference sequence). J lost 5 bases, V lost 6 bases, and 10 bases had no gene match. CDR3 length: 15 amino acids. The DNA of the CDR3 is TGTGCCAGCAGGTCAACCAGGGGGCAAGGAGATACGCAGTATTTT. Translation gives CASRSTRGQGDTQYF.

J is TRBJ2-7 and V is TRBV6-5; 7 nucleotides match TRBD1. The germline CDR1 and CDR2 sequences are MNHEY and SVGAGI. With V trimmed by 0 bases and J by 2 bases, 4 bases remained unmatched. CDR3 length equals 15 residues. DNA of the CDR3: TGTGCCAGCAGTTACTCTGGTAGGGGGCCCTACGAGCAGTACTTC. Residues: CASSYSGRGPYEQYF.

This rearrangement joins TRBV7-9 to TRBJ2-3; no firm D call. The CDR3 totals 14 residues. Per germline, CDR1 SEHNR and CDR2 FQNEAQ (reference sequence). Trimming cost V 6 bases and J 5 bases, with 15 bases left between them. CDR3 DNA: TGTGCCAGCAGTTACCCCTTCCCGGGAGATACGCAGTATTTT. This sequence encodes CASSYPFPGDTQYF.

The chain has TRBV7-9 and TRBJ1-4, with D unclear. The CDR3 loop spans 13 amino acids. The germline V gene has CDR1 SEHNR and CDR2 FQNEAQ (reference sequence). The V end lost 3 bases, the J end lost 8 bases, and 10 bases lay between the germline ends. The CDR3 nucleotides are TGTGCCAGCAGCTTCCGCCGAGAGGAAAAACTGTTTTTT. Its protein is CASSFRREEKLFF.

V is TRBV5-1 and J is TRBJ2-1, with 7 bases aligning to TRBD2. V lost 1 base, J lost 0 bases, and 7 bases stayed unmatched. This CDR3 spans 17 amino acids. CDR1 and CDR2 (germline): SGHRS, YFSETQ. The CDR3, as DNA: TGCGCCAGCAGCTTGTTACCGGGACTAATCTCCTACAATGAGCAGTTCTTC. It codes for CASSLLPGLISYNEQFF.

This chain links TRBV5-1 with TRBJ2-1, with TRBD1 as a possible D gene (7 bases). V was clipped by 1 base and J by 4 bases, with 12 bases between them. The germline V gene encodes CDR1 SGHRS and CDR2 YFSETQ. The length of the CDR3 is 15 residues. The chain's CDR3 is CASSLFQGGYNEQFF. CDR3 nucleotide sequence: TGCGCCAGCAGCTTGTTTCAGGGGGGTTACAATGAGCAGTTCTTC.

This chain links TRBV13 with TRBJ2-1; 7 bases fit TRBD2. Trimming cost V 2 bases and J 1 base; bases outside gene matches: 5. The CDR3 contains 16 residues. The germline V gene encodes CDR1 PRHDT and CDR2 FYEKMQ (reference sequence). CDR3 coding DNA: TGTGCCAGCAGCTTACAAGCGGGGATTTCCTACAATGAGCAGTTCTTC. It translates to CASSLQAGISYNEQFF.

Note on this clone: The junction departs from germline at one end; a sequencing error may be responsible. The rearrangement links TRBV7-7 to TRBJ1-5; D is uncertain. Germline V gene sequence: CDR1 SSHAT, CDR2 FNYEAQ (reference sequence). CDR3 size: 17 residues. CDR3 residues: CASSPLGPLSRNQPQHF. CDR3 sequence (DNA): TGTGCTAGCAGCCCCTTGGGCCCGTTGAGCCGCAATCAGCCCCAGCATTTT.

Written as DNA, the CDR3 is TGTGCTAGTGGTTTAACCCGGGTTAACACTGAAGCTTTCTTT. This sequence encodes CASGLTRVNTEAFF. The rearrangement uses TRBV12-5 and TRBJ1-1; no firm D call. CDR1 is LGHNT, CDR2 FRNRAP, per germline. V dropped 3 bases and J dropped 2 bases, with 10 bases sitting between them. This CDR3 region has 14 residues.

This chain uses TRBV21-1 with TRBJ2-7; the table calls TRBD1, which could not be checked here. TRBV21-1 is recorded as a pseudogene. The CDR3 has 16 amino acids. This CDR3 reads CASSKALSGQGFEQYF. The CDR3 DNA reads as TGTGCCAGCAGCAAAGCGCTTTCGGGACAGGGCTTCGAGCAGTACTTC.

This rearrangement joins TRBV5-6 to TRBJ2-2, with D possibly TRBD2 on 5 matching bases. The CDR3 totals 14 residues. Trimming removed 1 base at V and 6 bases at J, with 10 bases between. Germline V CDR1 and CDR2: SGHDT, YYEEEE. In DNA form, the CDR3 reads TGTGCCAGCAGCTTGCCGAGGGATTCCGGGGAGCTGTTTTTT. This sequence encodes CASSLPRDSGELFF. Full variable domain (missing parts from reference TRBV5-6 and TRBJ2-2): DAGVTQSPTHLIKTRGQQVTLRCSPKSGHDTVSWYQQALGQGPQFIFQYYEEEERQRGNFPDRFSGHQFPNYSSELNVNALLLGDSALYLCASSLPRDSGELFFGEGSRLTVL.

This clone has at least ten counts. The chain links TRBV27 to TRBJ1-1, with TRBD1 identical over 7 bases. CDR1 is MNHEY, CDR2 SMNVEV, per germline (reference sequence). The CDR3 totals 15 residues. The ends lost 2 bases at V and 2 bases at J; junction bases unmatched: 5. CDR3 loop: CASSLPTGDNTEAFF. In DNA form, the CDR3 reads TGTGCCAGCAGTTTACCCACAGGGGACAACACTGAAGCTTTCTTT.

The chain couples TRBV5-1 to TRBJ2-3; D may be TRBD2 (6 bases). The CDR3 has 15 residues. Between the trimmed V and J ends, which lost 2 bases and 4 bases, there was a span of 14 bases. Germline V lookup: CDR1 SGHRS, CDR2 YFSETQ. DNA for the CDR3: TGCGCCAGCAGCTTAGCCACTAGCTCGGCAGATACGCAGTATTTT. Translated, it gives CASSLATSSADTQYF.

This chain links TRBV4-1 with TRBJ2-3; 13 bases align to TRBD2. Germline values: CDR1 MGHRA, CDR2 YSYEKL. V was pared by 4 bases and J by 2 bases, with 3 bases of the junction left unmatched. The CDR3 sequence is 16 residues long. In DNA form, the CDR3 reads TGCGCCAGCAGCCGCGGGACTAGCGGGGACACAGATACGCAGTATTTT. This codes for CASSRGTSGDTDTQYF.